One sample yielded the 3 T cell receptor beta chains listed below, sequenced in a study of blood T cell repertoires in COVID-19. Data came from immunoSEQ multiplex PCR; TCRdb stores just in-frame clones and leaves some out. The repertoire holds under 95,000 clones, with roughly 83% as singletons. Sequencing was carried out using peripheral blood. The receptors stem from an elderly woman with active or convalescent COVID-19.

The DNA of the CDR3 is TGCGCCAGCAGCTTGGCCGGTACTAGCGGGGGGGGCGCCTACGAGCAGTACTTC. Amino acid sequence: CASSLAGTSGGGAYEQYF. This chain joins TRBV5-1 and TRBJ2-7, with 13 bases that match TRBD2. With V trimmed by 0 bases and J by 2 bases, 8 bases remained unmatched. The length of the CDR3 is 18 residues. Germline V gene lookup returns CDR1 SGHRS and CDR2 YFSETQ.

The genes are TRBV6-5 and TRBJ1-1, with D tentatively TRBD1 (5 bases). Germline V gene lookup returns CDR1 MNHEY and CDR2 SVGAGI. The V and J ends lost 6 bases and 0 bases respectively, with 8 bases between them. The length of the CDR3 is 13 residues. CDR3 bases: TGTGCCAGCAGCTTACAGGTGAACACTGAAGCTTTCTTT. This translates into CASSLQVNTEAFF.

The sample holds a few counts of this clone. This rearrangement joins TRBV2 to TRBJ2-7, with 7 bases that match TRBD1. Germline V gene lookup returns CDR1 SNHLY and CDR2 FYNNEI. CDR3 length: 13 residues. CDR3 sequence: CVCGNRGSYEQYF. DNA of the CDR3: TGTGTGTGCGGTAACAGGGGATCCTACGAGCAGTACTTC. Combining the CDR3 with reference TRBV2 and TRBJ2-7 gives the whole variable domain EPEVTQTPSHQVTQMGQEVILRCVPISNHLYFYWYRQILGQKVEFLVSFYNNEISEKSEIFDDQFSVERPDGSNFTLKIRSTKLEDSAMYFCVCGNRGSYEQYFGPGTRLTVT.